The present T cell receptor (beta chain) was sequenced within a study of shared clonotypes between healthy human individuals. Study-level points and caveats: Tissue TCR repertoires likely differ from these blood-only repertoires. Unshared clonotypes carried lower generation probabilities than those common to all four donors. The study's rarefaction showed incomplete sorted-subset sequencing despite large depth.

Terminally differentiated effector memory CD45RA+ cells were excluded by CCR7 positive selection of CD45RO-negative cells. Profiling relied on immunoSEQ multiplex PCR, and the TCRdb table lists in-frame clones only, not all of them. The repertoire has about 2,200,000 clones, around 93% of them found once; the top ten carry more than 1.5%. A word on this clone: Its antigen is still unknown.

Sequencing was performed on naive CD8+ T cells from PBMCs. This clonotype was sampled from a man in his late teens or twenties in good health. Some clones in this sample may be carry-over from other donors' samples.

Here the CDR3 reads CASGIGGYGSYYTEAFF. In DNA, the CDR3 is TGTGCCAGCGGAATAGGAGGGTATGGCAGCTATTACACTGAAGCTTTCTTT. This chain joins TRBV5-8 and TRBJ1-1; D uncertain. CDR1 is SGHTS, CDR2 YDEGEE, per germline. Trimming removed 7 bases from V and 3 bases from J, with 25 bases in between. The CDR3 length is 17 residues.